The 26 T cell receptor beta chains given below trace back to one sample, sequenced in a study of blood T cell repertoires in COVID-19. Sequencing was performed with immunoSEQ multiplex PCR; in TCRdb, only in-frame clones are kept and a portion is missing. The table has approximately 60,000 clones, roughly 77% seen once. The sequenced sample consisted of peripheral blood. The receptor set was obtained from an elderly man with acute or convalescent COVID-19.

This clone was found a few times. The chain carries TRBV19 and TRBJ2-5, with 7 positions matching TRBD1. The CDR3 runs to 13 residues. CDR1 is LNHDA, CDR2 SQIVND, per germline (reference sequence). After removal of 8 bases from V and 0 bases from J, the junction contained 3 bases not matched to a gene. DNA for the CDR3: TGTGCCAGTGCCGGGACAGACCAAGAGACCCAGTACTTC. This sequence encodes CASAGTDQETQYF.

The chain uses TRBV18 and TRBJ2-5; D might be TRBD2 (5 bases). CDR3 size: 15 residues. Germline V gene data show CDR1 as KGHSH and CDR2 as LQKENI. Trimming left V 2 bases short and J 3 bases short, with 13 bases between. CDR3: CASSPFRGTEETQYF. Here the CDR3 DNA reads TGTGCCAGCTCACCATTCCGGGGAACCGAAGAGACCCAGTACTTC.

V gene TRBV7-5 combines with J gene TRBJ2-3; whether TRBD2, the table's D call, matches the DNA was not checked. TRBV7-5 is tagged as a pseudogene. CDR3 length: 22 amino acids. CDR3 protein: CARSYRRTGTSGGPASTDTQYF. The CDR3 DNA follows: TGTGCCAGAAGCTACCGGCGCACCGGGACTAGCGGGGGCCCCGCAAGCACAGATACGCAGTATTTT.

The chain employs TRBV4-1 and TRBJ2-5; TRBD2 agrees at 8 bases. With 0 bases clipped from V and 2 bases from J, the junction kept 5 bases outside the gene matches. CDR1 and CDR2 from the germline V gene are MGHRA and YSYEKL. The CDR3 covers 16 residues. CDR3 nucleotide sequence: TGCGCCAGCAGCCAAGATGGGACTAGGGGGCAAGAGACCCAGTACTTC. It encodes CASSQDGTRGQETQYF.

The V call is TRBV9, the J call TRBJ2-1; weak D call: TRBD2 (5 bases). The germline CDR1 and CDR2 sequences are SGDLS and YYNGEE. Deletions cut 6 bases from V and 6 bases from J, with 13 bases between. The CDR3 contains 13 residues. Written as DNA, the CDR3 is TGTGCCAGCATGGAGCTAGCAATCAATGAGCAGTTCTTC. It is translated as CASMELAINEQFF. Variable domain in full (rest from reference TRBV9 and TRBJ2-1): DSGVTQTPKHLITATGQRVTLRCSPRSGDLSVYWYQQSLDQGLQFLIQYYNGEERAKGNILERFSAQQFPDLHSELNLSSLELGDSALYFCASMELAINEQFFGPGTRLTVL.

The genes are TRBV18 and TRBJ1-1; the D gene is possibly TRBD1 (6 bases). V was cut by 4 bases and J by 6 bases, with 12 bases left in between. This CDR3 region has 13 residues. Germline CDR1 reads KGHSH; CDR2 reads LQKENI. CDR3 bases: TGTGCCAGCTCACTGGCAGGGGTCTCTGAAGCTTTCTTT. Its translation is CASSLAGVSEAFF.

This chain joins TRBV11-3 and TRBJ2-1; a possible D gene is TRBD1 (6 bases). Germline lookup yields CDR1 SGHNT and CDR2 YENEEA. V lost 4 bases to trimming and J lost 9 bases, with 13 bases between them. The CDR3 loop spans 13 amino acids. The chain's CDR3 is CASSSRGFGEQFF. CDR3 in DNA: TGTGCCAGCAGCTCAAGGGGGTTCGGTGAGCAGTTCTTC.

J is TRBJ1-2 and V is TRBV5-5; D gene uncertain. Germline CDR1 SGHKS, CDR2 YYEKEE (reference sequence). V was pared by 2 bases and J by 2 bases, with 10 bases between. The CDR3 spans 14 residues. CDR3 region: CASSFVPVNYGYTF. DNA for the CDR3: TGTGCCAGCAGCTTTGTTCCGGTGAACTATGGCTACACCTTC.

The chain recombines TRBV7-6 with TRBJ2-1, with D tentatively TRBD2 (6 bases). The CDR3 is 13 residues long. Between the trimmed V and J ends, which lost 7 bases and 3 bases, there was a span of 10 bases. CDR1 is SGHVS, CDR2 FNYEAQ, per germline. The CDR3: CASTPDYYNEQFF. The CDR3 nucleotides read TGTGCCAGCACCCCGGACTACTACAATGAGCAGTTCTTC.

This chain uses TRBV5-1 with TRBJ1-1, with D maybe TRBD1 (5 bases). The CDR3 runs 14 residues. Germline lookup yields CDR1 SGHRS and CDR2 YFSETQ. Trimming left V 4 bases short and J 3 bases short, with 13 bases between. Written as DNA, the CDR3 is TGCGCCAGCAGCGGGGGGATTTCGGACACTGAAGCTTTCTTT. This codes for CASSGGISDTEAFF.

This chain connects TRBV6-1 to TRBJ2-7, with 8 nucleotides matching TRBD1. The ends lost 0 bases at V and 4 bases at J; junction bases unmatched: 5. This CDR3 comprises 15 residues. The germline V gene encodes CDR1 MNHNS and CDR2 SASEGT. The CDR3 DNA sequence: TGTGCCAGCAGTGAAGCGCCAGGGGGCATTTACGAGCAGTACTTC. This sequence encodes CASSEAPGGIYEQYF.

The rearrangement joins TRBV30 to TRBJ1-1, with D possibly being TRBD1 (5 bases). Trimming cost V 2 bases and J 1 base, with 8 bases left between them. From germline, CDR1 is GTSNPN and CDR2 SVGIG (reference sequence). The CDR3 consists of 13 residues. The CDR3 reads CAWSTTANTEAFF. The CDR3, as DNA: TGTGCCTGGAGTACGACAGCGAACACTGAAGCTTTCTTT.

On this clone itself: The sample holds other DNA sequences that translate to the same CDR3. This chain joins TRBV2 and TRBJ1-1; 9 nucleotides agree with TRBD1. The V and J ends lost 7 bases and 2 bases, in that order; junction bases with no gene match: 5. This CDR3 has 14 amino acids. Germline V gives CDR1 SNHLY, CDR2 FYNNEI. CDR3 amino acids: CASTRTGANTEAFF. Here the CDR3 DNA reads TGTGCCAGCACCAGGACAGGGGCCAACACTGAAGCTTTCTTT.

The sample holds one count of this clone. The chain combines TRBV7-8 with TRBJ1-2, with no clear D. The germline V and J ends were trimmed by 2 bases and 5 bases, with 18 bases remaining between them. The germline CDR1 and CDR2 sequences are SGHVS and FQNEAQ. The CDR3 spans 16 residues. CDR3 in DNA: TGTGCCAGCAGCTTAACATCACCCCGAGGAACATATGGCTACACCTTC. Residues: CASSLTSPRGTYGYTF.

This clone appeared once. Here the CDR3 reads CSSTGNTIYF. In nucleotides, the CDR3 is TGTTCATCGACAGGAAACACCATATATTTT. V usage is TRBV25-1 and J usage is TRBJ1-3; D not resolved. CDR3 length equals 10 residues. CDR1 is MGHDK, CDR2 SYGVNS, per germline.

The CDR3 nucleotides read TGTGCCAGCAGCCAAGGACAGGATCAGCCCCAGCATTTT. Translation gives CASSQGQDQPQHF. The chain recombines TRBV3-1 (or the pseudogene TRBV3-2) with TRBJ1-5, with a tentative D call TRBD1 (6 bases). The CDR3 length is 13 residues. Germline V gene lookup returns CDR1 LGHDT and CDR2 YNNKEL (reference sequence). Trimming removed 1 base at V and 5 bases at J, with 6 bases between.

The chain combines TRBV19 with TRBJ1-5, with 7 nucleotides matching TRBD1. CDR3 length: 14 residues. The junction had 3 bases not matched to a gene; V was cut back by 5 bases and J by 2 bases. The germline V gene has CDR1 LNHDA and CDR2 SQIVND (reference sequence). As DNA, the CDR3 is TGTGCCAGTAGTCATGGACAGGGCAATCAGCCCCAGCATTTT. Its protein is CASSHGQGNQPQHF.

By sample share, this clone is medium-sized. This chain uses TRBV5-1 with TRBJ2-3; tentative D call: TRBD2 (6 bases). Germline-derived CDR1 and CDR2 are SGHRS and YFSETQ. Trimming took 4 bases from V and 5 from J, leaving 14 bases between them. There are 14 residues in the CDR3. The CDR3 bases are TGCGCCAGCAGCCCGGGACTGAGGGGAGATACGCAGTATTTT. Amino acid sequence: CASSPGLRGDTQYF.

The chain uses TRBV5-1 and TRBJ1-2, with 11 bases matching TRBD1. CDR1 is SGHRS and CDR2 is YFSETQ in the germline V gene. The CDR3 is 14 amino acids. Trimming at V came to 4 bases and at J to 6 bases, leaving 5 bases not matched to a gene. CDR3 amino acids: CASSNGQGAHGYTF. The DNA for the CDR3 is TGCGCCAGCAGCAATGGACAGGGGGCGCATGGCTACACCTTC.

The chain carries TRBV6-5 and TRBJ1-6; D is unclear. The V and J ends lost 2 bases and 7 bases respectively, with 12 bases between them. CDR1 is MNHEY and CDR2 is SVGAGI in the germline V gene. The CDR3 loop spans 15 amino acids. The chain's CDR3 is CASSYMRGDNSPLHF. The CDR3 DNA is TGTGCCAGCAGTTACATGCGGGGTGACAATTCACCCCTCCACTTT.

The chain combines TRBV19 with TRBJ1-1, with D hard to call. V was pared by 3 bases and J by 10 bases, with 12 bases between. Germline lookup yields CDR1 LNHDA and CDR2 SQIVND (reference sequence). CDR3 length: 12 residues. The CDR3 sequence: CASSIGPAGAFF. CDR3 nucleotides: TGTGCCAGTAGTATTGGGCCCGCCGGAGCTTTCTTT.

This chain links TRBV2 with TRBJ1-2; no firm D call. V lost 4 bases, J lost 4 bases, and 7 bases lay in between. Germline values: CDR1 SNHLY, CDR2 FYNNEI. This CDR3 contains 12 residues. CDR3 in DNA: TGTGCCAGCAGTGTCTCGGGCTATGGCTACACCTTC. Amino acid sequence: CASSVSGYGYTF.

The rearrangement links TRBV27 to TRBJ1-5; the D gene is possibly TRBD1 (6 bases). V gave up 3 bases and J gave up 7 bases, with 16 bases separating them. Looked up from germline, CDR1 is MNHEY and CDR2 is SMNVEV (reference sequence). The CDR3 covers 15 residues. The CDR3 sequence is CASSFSEGDRQPQHF. The CDR3 coding sequence is TGTGCCAGCAGTTTCTCAGAGGGGGATCGGCAGCCCCAGCATTTT.

The rearrangement uses TRBV9 and TRBJ1-5, with 7 bases lining up with TRBD1. CDR3 length equals 17 residues. Germline CDR1 is SGDLS and CDR2 is YYNGEE. V was pared by 4 bases and J by 0 bases, with 10 bases of the junction left unmatched. CDR3 DNA: TGTGCCAGCAGCACCAACAGGGGTCAAGTTAGCAATCAGCCCCAGCATTTT. Translation gives CASSTNRGQVSNQPQHF.

The CDR3 protein is CASSLTGQMNTEAFF. In DNA form, the CDR3 reads TGTGCCAGCAGCTTGACGGGACAGATGAACACTGAAGCTTTCTTT. The chain is built from TRBV5-8 and TRBJ1-1; 7 bases match TRBD1. CDR1 SGHTS and CDR2 YDEGEE come from the germline V gene. V dropped 1 base and J dropped 0; count of bases not matched to a gene: 3. The CDR3 length is 15 residues.

The genes are TRBV3-1 (or the pseudogene TRBV3-2) and TRBJ2-1; D is perhaps TRBD2 (6 bases). The germline V gene encodes CDR1 LGHDT and CDR2 YNNKEL (reference sequence). This CDR3 region has 14 residues. The V and J ends lost 4 bases and 1 base respectively, with 8 bases between them. The CDR3 loop is CASSRGVSYNEQFF. CDR3 sequence (DNA): TGTGCCAGCAGCCGGGGGGTTTCCTACAATGAGCAGTTCTTC.